Each of the 32 T cell receptor beta chains below was sequenced from the same sample in a study of blood T cell repertoires in COVID-19 (dated by TCRdb to about 2020). The library was produced with the immunoSEQ multiplex PCR assay. TCRdb took this table from immuneACCESS and kept in-frame rearrangements with V and J called. Such tables lack part of the clones; where checked against another copy, unresolved V genes explain under half of the gap, and the rest is unexplained. In all, the sample holds roughly 64,000 clones, and over 75% of those were seen once. Of the sample, under 4% falls within the top ten clones. The source material was peripheral blood. The origin of the receptors is a man aged 50-60 years with active COVID-19.

This clone was observed a single time. CDR3 bases: TGTGCCAGCAGTGATGAGAGCGACAATGAGCAGTTCTTC. This sequence encodes CASSDESDNEQFF. The chain links TRBV6-4 to TRBJ2-1; D is uncertain. Germline assignment: CDR1 MRHNA and CDR2 SNTAGT. This CDR3 is 13 amino acids long. Deletions cut 3 bases from V and 5 bases from J, with 8 bases between.

The chain is built from TRBV7-8 and TRBJ2-3; D unclear. Germline V gene data show CDR1 as SGHVS and CDR2 as FQNEAQ. CDR3 length equals 13 residues. V was pared by 5 bases and J by 4 bases, with 10 bases between. This CDR3 reads CASSRLASDTQYF. In DNA form, the CDR3 reads TGTGCCAGCAGCCGATTAGCTTCAGATACGCAGTATTTT.

The V gene is TRBV9, the J gene TRBJ1-2; 9 nucleotides agree with TRBD1. The germline CDR1 and CDR2 sequences are SGDLS and YYNGEE. The ends lost 1 base at V and 2 bases at J; junction bases unmatched: 6. This CDR3 has 16 residues. This CDR3 reads CASSVTGGAGNYGYTF. The CDR3 region has the DNA TGTGCCAGCAGCGTAACAGGGGGCGCAGGAAACTATGGCTACACCTTC.

This chain joins TRBV12-3 or TRBV12-4 and TRBJ2-7; D uncertain. Between the trimmed V and J ends, which lost 5 bases and 3 bases, there was a span of 8 bases. The CDR3 loop spans 12 amino acids. Here the CDR3 reads CASSPSGYEQYF. The CDR3 nucleotides read TGTGCCAGCAGTCCCTCGGGCTACGAGCAGTACTTC.

The V call is TRBV6-5, the J call TRBJ1-2, with TRBD1 identical over 8 bases. The junction had 11 bases not matched to a gene; V was cut back by 10 bases and J by 4 bases. This CDR3 has 14 residues. CDR1 is MNHEY, CDR2 SVGAGI, per germline. Written as DNA, the CDR3 is TGTGCCACCCATGCTGGGACAGGAATCTATGGCTACACCTTC. It codes for CATHAGTGIYGYTF.

This chain joins TRBV28 and TRBJ1-2; D possibly corresponds to TRBD1 (6 bases). With 5 bases removed from V and 4 bases from J, the gap between germline ends came to 14 bases. CDR1 and CDR2 (germline): MDHEN, SYDVKM. The CDR3 sequence is 14 residues long. The CDR3 bases are TGTGCCAGCAGTCCACCGGGACAATCCTATGGCTACACCTTC. It is translated as CASSPPGQSYGYTF.

A remark on this clone: A read error may produce the germline difference seen at one junction end. This chain links TRBV7-7 with TRBJ2-2; no clear D gene. CDR3 length: 13 residues. Per germline, CDR1 SSHAT and CDR2 FNYEAQ (reference sequence). The CDR3, as DNA: TGTGCTAGCAGCCTGACGGGCACCGGGGAGCTGTTTTTT. Amino acids: CASSLTGTGELFF.

This clone showed up just a few times. V usage is TRBV6-1 and J usage is TRBJ2-5; 10 bases fit TRBD2. The germline V gene has CDR1 MNHNS and CDR2 SASEGT. Germline trimming cut 1 base from V and 5 bases from J; bases unmatched to any gene: 4. The CDR3 length is 15 residues. The CDR3 sequence is CASSEESGGAETQYF. The CDR3 DNA reads as TGTGCCAGCAGTGAAGAAAGCGGGGGGGCCGAGACCCAGTACTTC.

This clone has just one count. V and J are TRBV6-5 and TRBJ2-5; 7 positions match TRBD1. This CDR3 comprises 14 residues. Germline lookup yields CDR1 MNHEY and CDR2 SVGAGI. With V trimmed by 6 bases and J by 5 bases, 9 bases remained unmatched. Here the CDR3 DNA reads TGTGCCAGCAGCTCCGGACAGGATTTCGAGACCCAGTACTTC. Its translation: CASSSGQDFETQYF.

The chain joins TRBV7-3 to TRBJ2-2, with 11 positions matching TRBD2. The CDR3 contains 22 residues. Per the germline V gene, CDR1 is SGHTA and CDR2 is FQGTGA. With 2 bases clipped from V and 0 bases from J, the junction kept 17 bases outside the gene matches. The CDR3, as DNA: TGTGCCAGCAGCTTAGGTGCGAGTCCCGTGTCTAGCGGGGGGCCGAACACCGGGGAGCTGTTTTTT. Its translation is CASSLGASPVSSGGPNTGELFF.

This clone occurred once. This sequence joins TRBV5-1 and TRBJ2-1; 7 bases are shared with TRBD2. The germline CDR1 and CDR2 sequences are SGHRS and YFSETQ. The CDR3 extends over 13 amino acids. Losses at the gene ends were 4 bases for V and 6 bases for J; bases not matched to a gene: 4. Here the CDR3 reads CASSQPSGNEQFF. As DNA, the CDR3 is TGCGCCAGCAGCCAGCCTAGCGGCAATGAGCAGTTCTTC.

This chain uses TRBV11-2 with TRBJ1-2; D may be TRBD1 (5 bases). CDR1 is SGHAT and CDR2 is FQNNGV in the germline V gene. V was shortened by 9 bases and J by 4 bases, with 15 bases between the two germline ends. The CDR3 runs to 13 residues. CDR3 sequence: CASPPDSLYGYTF. As DNA, the CDR3 is TGTGCCAGTCCTCCCGACAGCCTCTATGGCTACACCTTC.

The rearrangement links TRBV27 to TRBJ2-5; a weak D match, TRBD2 (5 bases). CDR3 length: 16 amino acids. CDR1 and CDR2 from the germline V gene are MNHEY and SMNVEV (reference sequence). Trimming removed 2 bases from V and 4 bases from J, with 17 bases in between. The CDR3 sequence: CASSLEGPGYPETQYF. CDR3 bases: TGTGCCAGCAGTTTAGAAGGGCCGGGGTATCCAGAGACCCAGTACTTC.

This clone came up a few times. The rearrangement joins TRBV21-1 to TRBJ2-5; the D call of TRBD1 is as the table states it, not checked on the DNA. TRBV21-1 is described as a pseudogene. The CDR3 has 15 amino acids. CDR3 bases: TGTGCCAGCACCCAAACTAGACAGGGGAAAGAGACCCAGTACTTC. Translated: CASTQTRQGKETQYF.

This chain links TRBV5-4 with TRBJ1-2; D not resolved. Per germline, CDR1 SGHNT and CDR2 YYREEE (reference sequence). The V end lost 5 bases, the J end lost 5 bases, and 13 bases lay between the germline ends. The length of the CDR3 is 13 residues. The CDR3 DNA reads TGTGCCAGCAGAACACCGGGTTATTATGGCTACACCTTC. It specifies CASRTPGYYGYTF.

This chain uses TRBV28 with TRBJ1-5; maybe TRBD1 (5 bases). Germline CDR1 MDHEN, CDR2 SYDVKM. The CDR3 loop spans 15 amino acids. The V and J ends lost 3 bases and 3 bases respectively, with 12 bases between them. CDR3 nucleotide sequence: TGTGCCAGCAGTTTGCGGCAGGGAATCAATCAGCCCCAGCATTTT. Protein product: CASSLRQGINQPQHF.

The CDR3 spells CASIRDLEADTQYF. The DNA of the CDR3 is TGTGCCAGCATACGGGACTTAGAGGCCGATACGCAGTATTTT. The V call is TRBV5-4, the J call TRBJ2-3; maybe TRBD2 (6 bases). There are 14 residues in the CDR3. Germline V lookup: CDR1 SGHNT, CDR2 YYREEE (reference sequence). V was pared by 6 bases and J by 6 bases, with 17 bases between.

This chain joins TRBV27 and TRBJ2-3; possible D gene TRBD1, 6 bases. CDR1 and CDR2 (germline): MNHEY, SMNVEV (reference sequence). This CDR3 has 15 amino acids. Trimming stripped 4 bases from V and 0 bases from J, with 11 bases between. CDR3 in amino acids: CASSWDTASTDTQYF. CDR3 in DNA: TGTGCCAGCAGTTGGGACACTGCTAGCACAGATACGCAGTATTTT.

The rearrangement links TRBV7-2 to TRBJ2-5, with 7 bases aligning to TRBD2. V was clipped by 1 base and J by 4 bases; unmatched bases: 3. The germline gives CDR1 SGHTA, CDR2 FQGNSA. The CDR3 runs to 14 residues. The CDR3 region has the DNA TGTGCCAGCAGCTTAGGACTAGCTCCAGAGACCCAGTACTTC. This gives the protein CASSLGLAPETQYF.

V gene TRBV11-1 combines with J gene TRBJ2-7, with D perhaps matching TRBD2 (6 bases). Germline V gene sequence: CDR1 SGHAT, CDR2 FQDESV (reference sequence). The CDR3 runs to 16 residues. Between the trimmed V and J ends, which lost 3 bases and 7 bases, there was a span of 22 bases. CDR3 loop: CASSLPEGEVYREQYF. The DNA for the CDR3 is TGTGCCAGCAGCTTGCCGGAGGGAGAGGTATATAGGGAGCAGTACTTC.

The chain joins TRBV4-1 to TRBJ2-3, with TRBD2 matching over 9 bases. CDR1 is MGHRA, CDR2 YSYEKL, per germline. V was pared by 1 base and J by 2 bases, with 1 base of the junction left unmatched. The CDR3 spans 15 residues. This chain's CDR3 is CASSQGLADTDTQYF. The CDR3 nucleotides read TGCGCCAGCAGCCAAGGACTAGCGGACACAGATACGCAGTATTTT.

CDR3 nucleotides: TGTGCCAGCAGCTCGGGACAGGGACTAACCTACGAGCAGTACTTC. Translation: CASSSGQGLTYEQYF. The chain uses TRBV7-7 and TRBJ2-7; TRBD1 matches at 9 bases. V was clipped by 4 bases and J by 2 bases; unmatched bases: 6. This CDR3 has 15 residues. Germline CDR1 SSHAT, CDR2 FNYEAQ (reference sequence).

This chain links TRBV5-4 with TRBJ1-2; a weak D match, TRBD1 (6 bases). V shed 3 bases and J shed 2 bases, with 20 bases lying between them. There are 17 residues in the CDR3. Germline values: CDR1 SGHNT, CDR2 YYREEE (reference sequence). CDR3 in DNA: TGTGCCAGCAGCTCGGCGGGGGGGGCAGGCTTAAACTATGGCTACACCTTC. As protein: CASSSAGGAGLNYGYTF.

CDR3 nucleotides: TGTGCCAGCAGCCACACAGGGATTGGGGCCAACGTCCTGACTTTC. Residues: CASSHTGIGANVLTF. The chain has TRBV28 and TRBJ2-6; D is possibly TRBD1 (6 bases). The germline gives CDR1 MDHEN, CDR2 SYDVKM. The V end was cut by 6 bases, the J end by 3 bases, with 12 bases between. The CDR3 spans 15 residues.

This clone was counted a single time. The chain has TRBV2 and TRBJ2-1, with 9 bases matching TRBD1. Germline trimming cut 3 bases from V and 2 bases from J; bases unmatched to any gene: 2. CDR1 is SNHLY, CDR2 FYNNEI, per germline. There are 15 residues in the CDR3. This chain's CDR3 is CASSDDRGAYNEQFF. DNA of the CDR3: TGTGCCAGCAGTGATGACAGGGGGGCCTACAATGAGCAGTTCTTC.

The chain is built from TRBV29-1 and TRBJ2-1; 8 bases align to TRBD2. The CDR3 length is 14 residues. Germline assignment: CDR1 SQVTM and CDR2 ANQGSEA. V dropped 4 bases and J dropped 6; count of bases not matched to a gene: 8. CDR3 sequence: CSVARREDPNEQFF. In DNA, the CDR3 is TGCAGCGTTGCTCGGCGGGAGGACCCCAATGAGCAGTTCTTC.

This clone was counted only a few times. The genes are TRBV15 and TRBJ2-5, with 7 bases that match TRBD1. The CDR3 is 14 residues long. CDR1 and CDR2 (germline): LNHNV, YYDKDF (reference sequence). With V trimmed by 1 base and J by 2 bases, 1 base remained unmatched. CDR3 coding DNA: TGTGCCACCAGCAGAGGGACAGGACAAGAGACCCAGTACTTC. This encodes CATSRGTGQETQYF.

In this sample, this clone turned up once. This chain uses TRBV9 with TRBJ2-5; 9 bases are a match to TRBD2. The CDR3 covers 15 residues. V lost 2 bases and J lost 6; bases outside the gene matches: 8. Germline CDR1 is SGDLS and CDR2 is YYNGEE. The CDR3 DNA sequence: TGTGCCAGCAGCGTTGGGCGGGGGGGCCAGAAGACCCAGTACTTC. It codes for CASSVGRGGQKTQYF.

The gene calls are TRBV20-1 and TRBJ2-7; D remains ambiguous. In germline, CDR1 is DFQATT, CDR2 SNEGSKA (reference sequence). V gave up 3 bases and J gave up 2 bases, with 11 bases separating them. CDR3 size: 13 residues. The CDR3 protein is CSASGDTAYEQYF. Written as DNA, the CDR3 is TGCAGTGCTAGTGGTGACACTGCCTACGAGCAGTACTTC.

J is TRBJ2-7 and V is TRBV6-2 or TRBV6-3; D possibly corresponds to TRBD2 (6 bases). Germline V CDR1 and CDR2: MNHEY, SVGEGT. The CDR3 covers 15 residues. V shed 5 bases and J shed 1 base, with 15 bases lying between them. CDR3 loop: CASSNPGTASYEQYF. The DNA of the CDR3 is TGTGCCAGCAGTAACCCCGGGACTGCGTCCTACGAGCAGTACTTC.

Notes on this clone: Other DNA variants within this sample encode the same CDR3. The chain is built from TRBV30 and TRBJ2-5; D may be TRBD1 (6 bases). Germline CDR1 and CDR2: GTSNPN and SVGIG (reference sequence). This CDR3 contains 13 residues. Trimming stripped 3 bases from V and 1 base from J, with 9 bases between. CDR3: CAWSRQVQETQYF. In DNA, the CDR3 is TGTGCCTGGAGCAGACAGGTCCAAGAGACCCAGTACTTC.

This CDR3 is CATSDRGAYEQYF. The CDR3 region has the DNA TGTGCCACCTCGGACAGGGGAGCCTACGAGCAGTACTTC. This chain joins TRBV19 and TRBJ2-7; TRBD1 agrees at 9 bases. The V segment lost 10 bases and the J segment 2 bases; nucleotides outside the gene matches: 6. The V gene's germline CDR1 is LNHDA and CDR2 SQIVND (reference sequence). The CDR3 contains 13 residues.